A single T cell receptor (beta chain) is shown here with its context. Antigen unknown. The source of the sample is a study of Ad26.COV2.S vaccination and SARS-CoV-2 variants. About the research overall: Donor joined the COV1001 Ad26.COV2.S trial arm.

Germline-derived CDR1 and CDR2 are LNHDA and SQIVND (reference sequence). CDR3 length: 14 residues. Trimming cost V 4 bases and J 1 base, with 11 bases left between them. Study-level results: Those who received the vaccine showed greater spike-specific TCR breadth than those given placebo. Reported post-vaccination CD8+ and CD4+ T cell responses to spike showed substantial breadth. Analyses that measured TCR breadth and depth may have underestimated total T cell responses.

Profiling relied on immunoSEQ multiplex PCR, and the TCRdb table lists in-frame clones only, not all of them. The sample has a few hundred thousand clones, 90% seen once; the top ten hold about 5%. The treatment was: around 19 received Ad26.COV2.S at low or high dose, single or two shots; 5 received placebo; per-sample allocation not given. The study sampled participants on day 63 after the first vaccine or placebo injection. The input for sequencing was peripheral blood, taken in a trial of Ad26.COV2.S vaccine versus placebo. The rearrangement uses TRBV19 and TRBJ2-7, with a weak D call TRBD1 (6 bases). The TCR sequence derives from a person aged 18-65 years who received the Ad26.COV2.S COVID-19 vaccine or a placebo. This chain's CDR3 is CASSKVGTSYEQYF. The CDR3 DNA sequence: TGTGCCAGTAGTAAAGTAGGGACATCCTACGAGCAGTACTTC.